The present TCR beta chain was sequenced within a study of Graves' ophthalmopathy and Graves' hyperthyroidism. Study-wide background: At initial diagnosis, peripheral blood was obtained, and this preceded any treatment.

Comment on this clonotype: Its antigen remains unknown.

Study-wide findings and caveats: Most expanded clonotypes from thyroid (those above 0.001 frequency) were also found in blood.

Ophthalmopathy-affected donors exhibited moderate-to-severe activity, CAS ≥3, NOSPECS ≥4, and duration under 3 months. Orbital computed tomography and thyroid ultrasound, along with TRAb, serum thyroxine and clinical symptoms, underpinned diagnosis. J gave up 1 base and V 4 bases, and 12 bases lay outside the gene matches. CDR1 is LGHNA, CDR2 YNFKEQ, per germline. The CDR3 contains 17 residues. As the template, RNA transcripts were used to amplify TCR beta CDR3 regions. Scientists carried out first-round RT-PCR using HTBI primers and then a second-round multiplex PCR. Each CDR3 protein is one row after TCRdb ran MiXCR on the multiplex PCR reads. The profile shows around 660,000 distinct CDR3 sequences, approximately 39% of them singletons.

The sequenced material came from peripheral blood. The chain has TRBV4-2 and TRBJ2-5, with 7 bases fitting TRBD1. This sequence was found in an adult man with Graves' ophthalmopathy. The chain's CDR3 is CASSPPRVGTVQETQYF. For the CDR3, the DNA is TGTGCCAGCAGCCCTCCCCGCGTCGGGACAGTCCAAGAGACCCAGTACTTC.